This T cell receptor (beta chain) originates from a study of CD8 T cells in Susac syndrome. This CDR3 has 15 amino acids. Unmatched junction bases numbered 7, after V lost 4 bases and J lost 3 bases. Per germline, CDR1 PRHDT and CDR2 FYEKMQ (reference sequence). Sequencing targeted TCR beta in blood CD8+ and CD4+ T cells. The multiple sclerosis control group consisted of treatment-naive patients whose relapsing-remitting disease, which was either stable or active, fulfilled revised McDonald criteria. FACS was used to enrich TEMRA cells, whereas the CD8+ and CD4+ T cells were obtained by negative isolation. Random-hexamer reverse transcription was applied to 0.5 to 1 ug RNA. The CDR3 of TCR beta was amplified by immunoSEQ multiplex PCR across 54 Vbeta and 13 Jbeta. TCRdb re-called the immunoSEQ multiplex PCR reads through MiXCR, storing one row per CDR3 protein. The repertoire includes tens of thousands of distinct CDR3 sequences, over 75% of them detected once, and 0.5% to 0.6% sits in the top ten.

Material: CD8+ T cells from PBMCs. The clonotype comes from a human donor with multiple sclerosis. The V and J genes are TRBV13 and TRBJ1-2; 8 bases map to TRBD1. CDR3 sequence reads: CASSSRGQGHYGYTF. The CDR3 DNA sequence: TGTGCCAGCAGCTCGCGCGGACAGGGACACTATGGCTACACCTTC.